This TCR beta chain was found in a study of spatial heterogeneity in lung cancer. Across the whole study: Detected beta-chain sequences consistently exceeded alpha-chain sequences.

The time point: sample taken at primary tumor resection. Unsorted samples of tumor, nontumor lung or frozen PBMC had their whole RNA sequenced. Individual TCR cDNA molecules each bore their own unique molecular identifier. In TCRdb, the 5' RACE reads were re-called with MiXCR into one record per CDR3 protein. The data contain about 14,000 distinct CDR3 sequences, 11% of them singletons. This receptor was obtained from a female donor with early-stage non-small cell lung cancer. The starting material was PBMCs, obtained at surgery.

The CDR3 nucleotides are TGCGCCAGCAGCCCGGGAGAGACCCAGTACTTC. Its protein is CASSPGETQYF. This chain links TRBV5-1 with TRBJ2-5; no clear D. CDR1 is SGHRS and CDR2 is YFSETQ in the germline V gene. V lost 4 bases to trimming and J lost 4 bases, with 5 bases between them. The CDR3 length is 11 residues.